The T cell receptor beta chain described here comes from a study of CD8+CD57+ T cells in acquired aplastic anemia. Study observations and caveats: For CD8+ Simpson's diversity, patients and controls showed no significant difference.

At least ten counts were recorded for this clonotype. Its antigen is unidentified. Trimming left V 3 bases short and J 5 bases short, with 18 bases between. This CDR3 has 16 amino acids. Germline CDR1 and CDR2: KGHDR and SFDVKD. The study profiled TCR beta VDJ and CDR3 using genomic DNA as template. TCRdb re-analysed the reads in MiXCR, keeping a single row per CDR3 protein. Altogether some 150,000 distinct CDR3 sequences are present, roughly 40% being singletons, with the ten largest covering roughly 8.4%. This receptor was identified in a human donor in good health, serving as a control. The chain couples TRBV24-1 to TRBJ2-5; D is undetermined. The sequenced material came from sorted CD4+, CD8+, or CD8+CD57+ T cells (not recorded which) from PBMCs. CDR3 in DNA: TGTGCCACCAGTGATCCGACTGGTCCGGGTGGGGAGACCCAGTACTTC. Translating it yields CATSDPTGPGGETQYF.